This T cell receptor beta chain comes out of a study of identical twins. Study results and limitations: The study found excess low generation probability among twin-shared out-of-frame alpha sequences. Twin sharing of out-of-frame TCR alpha was underestimated by models in monozygotic pairs.

The germline V gene encodes CDR1 DFQATT and CDR2 SNEGSKA (reference sequence). This CDR3 contains 12 residues. This clonotype has only a few counts. Antigen unknown. TCRdb recomputed calls from the 5' RACE reads with MiXCR, one row per CDR3 protein. The sample lists about 300,000 distinct CDR3 sequences; over 9% were seen once. A further study also used this sample, focusing on yellow fever vaccine responses in identical twins.

This TCR was sampled from a woman in her late teens or twenties in good health. The chain is built from TRBV20-1 and TRBJ1-1; TRBD1 is a possible D gene (6 bases). Sequencing was performed on CD8+ T cells sorted from blood. Here the CDR3 reads CNPGVSNTEAFF. The CDR3 DNA is TGCAACCCAGGGGTTTCGAACACTGAAGCTTTCTTT.